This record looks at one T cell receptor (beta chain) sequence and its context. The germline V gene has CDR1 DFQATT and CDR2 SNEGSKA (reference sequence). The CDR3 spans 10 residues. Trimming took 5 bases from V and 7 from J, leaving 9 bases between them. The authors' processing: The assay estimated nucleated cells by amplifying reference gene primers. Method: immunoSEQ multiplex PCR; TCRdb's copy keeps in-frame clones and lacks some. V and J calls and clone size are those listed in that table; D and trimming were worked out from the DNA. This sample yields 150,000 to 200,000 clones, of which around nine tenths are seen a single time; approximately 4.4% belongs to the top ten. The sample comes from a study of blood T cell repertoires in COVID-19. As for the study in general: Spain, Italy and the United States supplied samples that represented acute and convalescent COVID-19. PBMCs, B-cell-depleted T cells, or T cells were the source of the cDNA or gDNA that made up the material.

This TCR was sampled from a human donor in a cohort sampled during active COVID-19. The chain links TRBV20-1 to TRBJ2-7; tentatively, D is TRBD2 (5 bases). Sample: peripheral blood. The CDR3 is CSALSEEQYF. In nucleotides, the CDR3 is TGCAGTGCTCTTAGCGAGGAGCAGTACTTC.